What follows are 25 T cell receptor beta chains derived from one specimen sequenced in a study of response to subunit inactivated influenza vaccine. TCRdb re-derived calls from the RT-PCR reads in MiXCR, one entry per CDR3 protein. Here the sample spans roughly 700,000 distinct CDR3 sequences, more than 15% being singletons. The sample in question was PBMCs from blood, obtained approximately 13 days after vaccination. These TCRs come from a man in his fifties who received an inactivated influenza vaccine.

The chain carries TRBV28 and TRBJ2-5; tentative D call: TRBD2 (5 bases). Germline V lookup: CDR1 MDHEN, CDR2 SYDVKM. The CDR3 totals 16 residues. V lost 4 bases to trimming and J lost 3 bases, with 18 bases between them. The CDR3: CASSSGNVGIEETQYF. The CDR3 DNA reads as TGTGCCAGCAGTTCGGGGAATGTGGGAATTGAAGAGACCCAGTACTTC.

This clonotype was seen repeatedly, ten times or more. This rearrangement joins TRBV19 to TRBJ2-7; perhaps TRBD2 as D (6 bases). The germline V gene has CDR1 LNHDA and CDR2 SQIVND (reference sequence). Trimming removed 10 bases at V and 5 bases at J, with 27 bases between. The CDR3 covers 16 residues. The CDR3 region is CATKTSSVKGTNEQYF. For the CDR3, the DNA is TGTGCCACCAAGACCTCTAGCGTGAAAGGGACCAACGAGCAGTACTTC.

The chain is built from TRBV12-3 or TRBV12-4 and TRBJ2-5, with TRBD2 identical over 8 bases. The CDR3 is made up of 14 amino acids. Trimming removed 3 bases from V and 3 bases from J; junction bases left unmatched: 3. The CDR3: CASSFAGGKETQYF. The CDR3 nucleotides read TGTGCCAGCAGTTTTGCGGGGGGTAAAGAGACCCAGTACTTC.

In its sample, this clonotype was seen a few times. The chain employs TRBV7-9 and TRBJ1-4; D remains unclear. The CDR3 totals 13 residues. Trimming removed 1 base at V and 8 bases at J, with 8 bases between. CDR1 and CDR2 (germline): SEHNR, FQNEAQ (reference sequence). CDR3 residues: CASSLGPREKLFF. The DNA for the CDR3 is TGTGCCAGCAGCTTAGGCCCGCGGGAAAAACTGTTTTTT.

This chain uses TRBV29-1 with TRBJ2-3; 7 bases line up with TRBD1. The CDR3 totals 14 residues. CDR1 is SQVTM and CDR2 is ANQGSEA in the germline V gene. V lost 0 bases, J lost 4 bases, and 4 bases stayed unmatched. Here the CDR3 DNA reads TGCAGCGTTGAAGACAACAGGGGCTCAGATACGCAGTATTTT. Residues: CSVEDNRGSDTQYF.

This clonotype was counted a few times. The CDR3 nucleotides are TGTGCCAGCAGTTACTCGATAGTACAGACGACCTACGAGCAGTACTTC. It translates to CASSYSIVQTTYEQYF. V usage is TRBV6-2 or TRBV6-3 and J usage is TRBJ2-7, with unresolved D. This CDR3 spans 16 amino acids. The V and J ends lost 0 bases and 2 bases respectively, with 14 bases between them. The germline gives CDR1 MNHEY, CDR2 SVGEGT.

This clonotype was counted a few times. This rearrangement joins TRBV20-1 to TRBJ2-1; possibly TRBD2 for D (6 bases). V was clipped by 2 bases and J by 2 bases, with 10 bases between them. This CDR3 contains 14 residues. Germline values: CDR1 DFQATT, CDR2 SNEGSKA (reference sequence). CDR3 sequence reads: CSARWRGAYNEQFF. In DNA form, the CDR3 reads TGCAGTGCTAGATGGCGGGGTGCCTACAATGAGCAGTTCTTC.

This clonotype was observed a handful of times. V is TRBV20-1 and J is TRBJ2-5, with 8 bases matching TRBD1. The V segment lost 6 bases and the J segment 1 base; nucleotides outside the gene matches: 7. CDR1 is DFQATT, CDR2 SNEGSKA, per germline (reference sequence). CDR3 length equals 14 residues. CDR3 protein: CSAQDRAAQETQYF. The CDR3 bases are TGCAGTGCCCAGGACAGGGCCGCCCAAGAGACCCAGTACTTC.

This clonotype was found a few times. V and J are TRBV20-1 and TRBJ2-3, with 11 bases identical to TRBD2. V was clipped by 6 bases and J by 2 bases; unmatched bases: 4. The germline V gene has CDR1 DFQATT and CDR2 SNEGSKA (reference sequence). This CDR3 region has 14 residues. The CDR3 loop is CSALLAGDTDTQYF. The CDR3 bases are TGCAGTGCCCTACTAGCGGGGGACACAGATACGCAGTATTTT.

This clonotype was seen more than once but under ten times. The V call is TRBV6-2 or TRBV6-3, the J call TRBJ2-7; D gene uncertain. V dropped 1 base and J dropped 3 bases, with 10 bases sitting between them. The germline V gene has CDR1 MNHEY and CDR2 SVGEGT. CDR3 length: 14 amino acids. CDR3 bases: TGTGCCAGCAGTTACTGGCGGACGGGCTACGAGCAGTACTTC. This sequence encodes CASSYWRTGYEQYF.

The rearrangement uses TRBV15 and TRBJ1-5; D uncertain. CDR1 LNHNV and CDR2 YYDKDF come from the germline V gene (reference sequence). This CDR3 comprises 15 residues. Trimming took 0 bases from V and 1 from J, leaving 7 bases between them. The CDR3 loop is CATSREAGSNQPQHF. The CDR3 DNA reads as TGTGCCACCAGCAGAGAGGCAGGCAGCAATCAGCCCCAGCATTTT.

This clonotype has only a few counts. The chain links TRBV4-3 to TRBJ2-5, with TRBD2 matching 14 bases. From germline, CDR1 is LGHNA and CDR2 YSLEER. This CDR3 comprises 20 residues. Losses at the gene ends were 4 bases for V and 2 bases for J; bases not matched to a gene: 15. CDR3 coding DNA: TGCGCCAGCAGCCGGAGACTAGCGGGAGGGAGGGACGTGTATCAAGAGACCCAGTACTTC. Protein: CASSRRLAGGRDVYQETQYF.

V usage is TRBV29-1 and J usage is TRBJ2-5; a possible D gene is TRBD2 (7 bases). The CDR3 spans 15 residues. Germline V gives CDR1 SQVTM, CDR2 ANQGSEA. Trimming took 4 bases from V and 4 from J, leaving 19 bases between them. The DNA of the CDR3 is TGCAGCGTTGTTATTAGGGGGGGCGCGGGAGAGACCCAGTACTTC. Protein: CSVVIRGGAGETQYF.

The genes are TRBV4-3 and TRBJ2-3; TRBD2 agrees at 8 bases. There are 15 residues in the CDR3. Per germline, CDR1 LGHNA and CDR2 YSLEER. J lost 6 bases, V lost 2 bases, and 7 bases had no gene match. CDR3 in DNA: TGCGCCAGCAGCCAAATCGGACTAGCTGGTGATACGCAGTATTTT. The encoded protein is CASSQIGLAGDTQYF.

The chain carries TRBV10-3 and TRBJ1-3, with TRBD1 identical over 7 bases. Trimming took 6 bases from V and 1 from J; bases not matched to a gene: 3. Germline assignment: CDR1 ENHRY and CDR2 SYGVKD. This CDR3 comprises 14 residues. The CDR3 coding sequence is TGTGCCATCAGGGGGACAGATTCTGGAAACACCATATATTTT. This codes for CAIRGTDSGNTIYF.

The CDR3: CSARAGQGHYEQYF. In DNA, the CDR3 is TGCAGTGCTAGAGCAGGACAGGGCCACTACGAGCAGTACTTC. V usage is TRBV20-1 and J usage is TRBJ2-7; 8 positions agree with TRBD1. The CDR3 is made up of 14 amino acids. V gave up 1 base and J gave up 3 bases; unmatched junction bases: 5. Germline V lookup: CDR1 DFQATT, CDR2 SNEGSKA (reference sequence).

V gene TRBV6-1 combines with J gene TRBJ1-2; no clear D gene. The V gene's germline CDR1 is MNHNS and CDR2 SASEGT. Trimming left V 6 bases short and J 8 bases short, with 16 bases between. CDR3 length: 13 amino acids. The CDR3 bases are TGTGCCAGCAGCCTAGCACCGGGAAGGGGCTACACCTTC. Translated: CASSLAPGRGYTF.

The chain is built from TRBV28 and TRBJ2-4; D is perhaps TRBD1 or TRBD2 (5 bases each). V lost 5 bases to trimming and J lost 4 bases, with 15 bases between them. Germline V lookup: CDR1 MDHEN, CDR2 SYDVKM. CDR3 size: 15 residues. The CDR3 nucleotides are TGTGCCAGCAGTCTCAACCGGGACGGAAAAAACATTCAGTACTTC. This sequence encodes CASSLNRDGKNIQYF.

As for this clonotype: A much more abundant neighbour one base away suggests this may be a read error. The chain combines TRBV5-1 with TRBJ2-3; no reliable D call. CDR3 size: 13 residues. Trimming took 3 bases from V and 4 from J, leaving 9 bases between them. CDR1 and CDR2 from the germline V gene are SGHRS and YFSETQ. Written as DNA, the CDR3 is TGCGCCAGCAGCTCAGTCAGATCAGATACGCAGTATTTT. Its protein is CASSSVRSDTQYF.

This clonotype has a handful of counts. J is TRBJ2-7 and V is TRBV7-2, with D tentatively TRBD1 (5 bases). Between the trimmed V and J ends, which lost 5 bases and 3 bases, there was a span of 14 bases. Per germline, CDR1 SGHTA and CDR2 FQGNSA. The CDR3 spans 14 residues. The CDR3 protein is CASSPDVGRYEQYF. In DNA, the CDR3 is TGTGCCAGCAGCCCCGACGTGGGGCGCTACGAGCAGTACTTC. The variable domain in full, completed from reference TRBV7-2 and TRBJ2-7, reads GAGVSQSPSNKVTEKGKDVELRCDPISGHTALYWYRQSLGQGLEFLIYFQGNSAPDKSGLPSDRFSAERTGGSVSTLTIQRTQQEDSAVYLCASSPDVGRYEQYFGPGTRLTVT.

This clonotype was detected ten times or more. The chain is built from TRBV20-1 and TRBJ2-7, with 8 bases matching TRBD2. V was clipped by 6 bases and J by 0 bases; unmatched bases: 7. Germline V gene data show CDR1 as DFQATT and CDR2 as SNEGSKA (reference sequence). The CDR3 extends over 14 amino acids. The CDR3 DNA is TGCAGTGCGCAACTAGCGGCCAGCTCCTACGAGCAGTACTTC. Translated: CSAQLAASSYEQYF.

J is TRBJ2-2 and V is TRBV11-2; no firm D call. Germline-derived CDR1 and CDR2 are SGHAT and FQNNGV. CDR3 length equals 14 residues. V lost 5 bases and J lost 2, with 9 bases in between. The CDR3 loop is CASSNAVNTGELFF. The CDR3 DNA reads TGTGCCAGCAGCAATGCCGTAAACACCGGGGAGCTGTTTTTT. Supplemented by reference TRBV11-2 and TRBJ2-2, the full variable domain reads EAGVAQSPRYKIIEKRQSVAFWCNPISGHATLYWYQQILGQGPKLLIQFQNNGVVDDSQLPKDRFSAERLKGVDSTLKIQPAKLEDSAVYLCASSNAVNTGELFFGEGSRLTVL.

In this sample, this clonotype turned up many times. The chain couples TRBV11-2 to TRBJ2-5, with D possibly being TRBD2 (5 bases). Trimming took 4 bases from V and 1 from J, leaving 10 bases between them. Germline V CDR1 and CDR2: SGHAT, FQNNGV. The CDR3 has 14 residues. The CDR3 is CASSSGWGQETQYF. CDR3 nucleotide sequence: TGTGCCAGCAGCTCGGGATGGGGCCAAGAGACCCAGTACTTC.

The chain uses TRBV4-3 and TRBJ1-1; possibly TRBD1 for D (6 bases). V gave up 0 bases and J gave up 5 bases, with 19 bases separating them. The CDR3 loop spans 17 amino acids. Per germline, CDR1 LGHNA and CDR2 YSLEER. For the CDR3, the DNA is TGCGCCAGCAGCCAAGATGTGGGTATCAGGGGATTTACTGAAGCTTTCTTT. Protein product: CASSQDVGIRGFTEAFF.

This clonotype was found a few times. The chain is built from TRBV7-9 and TRBJ1-1; D unclear. From germline, CDR1 is SEHNR and CDR2 FQNEAQ (reference sequence). The CDR3 runs 11 residues. V lost 2 bases, J lost 6 bases, and 4 bases lay in between. The CDR3 bases are TGTGCCAGCAGCTTAACCCCTGAAGCTTTCTTT. This translates into CASSLTPEAFF.